This T cell receptor (beta chain) is drawn from a study of spatial heterogeneity in lung cancer. In the study overall: Samples came from 65 to 75 TRACERx patients with untreated early-stage lung cancer. Whole-study findings and limits: Resection saw ubiquitous expanded tumor TCRs appear in blood more than follow-up did.

This sample's time point: blood at routine non-recurrence follow-up after resection. The V gene's germline CDR1 is SGHDN and CDR2 FVKESK. Trimming removed 1 base at V and 3 bases at J, with 6 bases between. The CDR3 loop spans 13 amino acids. A unique molecular identifier was attached to every TCR cDNA molecule. Each CDR3 protein gets one entry after TCRdb re-called the 5' RACE reads with MiXCR. The table has 60,000 to 85,000 distinct CDR3 sequences, roughly 8.9% seen once; the top ten hold approximately 2%. This clonotype was recorded a few times. What it recognizes is unknown. The origin of this receptor is a female donor with early-stage non-small cell lung cancer. This sample comprised PBMCs, obtained at follow-up. The chain employs TRBV14 and TRBJ1-1, with no clear D. CDR3 coding DNA: TGTGCCAGCAGCCAAGCCAGACACACTGAAGCTTTCTTT. Protein: CASSQARHTEAFF.